One and the same sample provided the 7 T cell receptor beta chains below, sequenced in a study of blood T cell repertoires in COVID-19. Profiled with immunoSEQ multiplex PCR; TCRdb holds only in-frame clones, not every one. The data show approximately 150,000 clones, with over 80% seen just once and 1.5% to 2% held by the top ten. Sequenced sample: peripheral blood. These receptor sequences come from a woman between 45 and 60 years old with acute or convalescent COVID-19.

The J gene is TRBJ2-1, the V gene TRBV7-2; D possibly corresponds to TRBD2 (5 bases). CDR3 size: 13 residues. Germline-derived CDR1 and CDR2 are SGHTA and FQGNSA. Trimming took 0 bases from V and 15 from J, leaving 15 bases between them. This chain's CDR3 is CASSLAYMEVWFF. In nucleotides, the CDR3 is TGTGCCAGCAGCTTAGCGTATATGGAGGTTTGGTTCTTC.

This clone was seen just once. The rearrangement links TRBV4-3 to TRBJ2-3, with 7 bases lining up with TRBD2. With V trimmed by 0 bases and J by 2 bases, 5 bases remained unmatched. The CDR3 consists of 16 residues. The germline V gene encodes CDR1 LGHNA and CDR2 YSLEER. CDR3 in amino acids: CASSQDLAGATDTQYF. In DNA, the CDR3 is TGCGCCAGCAGCCAAGATTTGGCGGGAGCCACAGATACGCAGTATTTT.

This clone occurred once. V is TRBV5-6 and J is TRBJ1-5; TRBD1 agrees at 10 bases. Germline CDR1 is SGHDT and CDR2 is YYEEEE. This CDR3 is 15 amino acids long. Trimming took 3 bases from V and 7 from J; bases not matched to a gene: 7. DNA for the CDR3: TGTGCCAGCAGCTATGGGGGGACAGGGGAGCAGCCCCAGCATTTT. Its translation: CASSYGGTGEQPQHF. The variable domain in full, with the rest retrieved from reference TRBV5-6 and TRBJ1-5, is DAGVTQSPTHLIKTRGQQVTLRCSPKSGHDTVSWYQQALGQGPQFIFQYYEEEERQRGNFPDRFSGHQFPNYSSELNVNALLLGDSALYLCASSYGGTGEQPQHFGDGTRLSIL.

The rearrangement links TRBV18 to TRBJ2-2, with D perhaps matching TRBD2 (5 bases). The CDR3 has 14 amino acids. Per the germline V gene, CDR1 is KGHSH and CDR2 is LQKENI. V was trimmed by 4 bases and J by 5 bases, leaving 11 bases between them. The CDR3 is CASSLPDYTGELFF. CDR3 DNA sequence: TGTGCCAGCTCACTCCCTGACTATACCGGGGAGCTGTTTTTT.

V and J are TRBV6-6 and TRBJ2-5; 11 nucleotides match TRBD1. Germline CDR1 MNHNY, CDR2 SVGAGI (reference sequence). This CDR3 region has 15 residues. With V trimmed by 6 bases and J by 5 bases, 8 bases remained unmatched. The CDR3 nucleotides are TGTGCCAGCAGCCAGGGACAGGGGGGAGTGGAGACCCAGTACTTC. The encoded protein is CASSQGQGGVETQYF.

The chain carries TRBV7-2 and TRBJ1-1; 8 nucleotides match TRBD1. The V gene's germline CDR1 is SGHTA and CDR2 FQGNSA. The CDR3 sequence is 12 residues long. J was trimmed by 9 bases and V by 4 bases; bases with no gene match: 4. The CDR3 coding sequence is TGTGCCAGCAGCTCAAGACAGGGGAAAGCTTTCTTT. Translating it yields CASSSRQGKAFF.

The chain joins TRBV7-9 to TRBJ1-3, with TRBD1 identical over 7 bases. The CDR3 is 16 residues long. The germline V gene encodes CDR1 SEHNR and CDR2 FQNEAQ (reference sequence). Unmatched junction bases numbered 7, after V lost 3 bases and J lost 2 bases. The chain's CDR3 is CASSFALQGPGNTIYF. Written as DNA, the CDR3 is TGTGCCAGCAGCTTCGCGCTACAGGGGCCTGGAAACACCATATATTTT.